The clone carrying this T cell receptor beta chain was counted a few times. What it binds is unknown. The sample belongs to a study of identical twins. Study-wide findings and caveats: Low generation probability was overrepresented in out-of-frame alpha sequences shared by twins. Out-of-frame beta sequences exhibited a weaker degree of excess twin sharing.

Through template switching, a universal primer site was introduced, and the cDNA contained unique molecular identifiers. MiXCR was run by TCRdb on the 5' RACE reads, yielding one entry per CDR3 protein. The sample carries around 680,000 distinct CDR3 sequences, 8% to 9% recorded once. Germline V lookup: CDR1 SGHRS, CDR2 YFSETQ. The ends were cut back, 7 bases at V and 6 bases at J, with 14 bases in the middle. This CDR3 spans 13 amino acids. These same records also appear under a second study, on yellow fever vaccine responses in identical twins.

This clonotype was obtained from a woman between 18 and 29 years old in good health. The chain links TRBV5-1 to TRBJ2-1; D gene uncertain. The sample taken for sequencing was PBMCs. In nucleotides, the CDR3 is TGCGCCAGCGTCGACATTTCCGGCAATGAGCAGTTCTTC. Translated: CASVDISGNEQFF.